These 11 T cell receptor beta chains share one sample of origin, sequenced in a study of tumor-infiltrating lymphocytes in localized non-small cell lung cancer. Clones were read by immunoSEQ multiplex PCR, and TCRdb kept only the in-frame ones, dropping some. This table holds about 13,000 clones, approximately 79% found once. Sequenced input: lung tumor tissue. These receptors were collected from a human donor with non-small cell lung cancer.

This clone was seen a few times. The rearrangement links TRBV23-1 to TRBJ1-1; D gene ambiguous. TRBV23-1 is filed as an ORF, its function uncertain. Trimming took 4 bases from V and 6 from J, leaving 12 bases between them. CDR3 length: 13 amino acids. This CDR3 reads CASSPPFSAEAFF. CDR3 DNA sequence: TGCGCCAGCAGTCCCCCCTTCTCGGCTGAAGCTTTCTTT.

In this sample, this clone turned up a few times. CDR3 loop: CASMEGGNQEKLFF. As DNA, the CDR3 is TGTGCCAGCATGGAAGGGGGGAATCAAGAAAAACTGTTTTTT. The chain has TRBV6-5 and TRBJ1-4, with a weak D call TRBD1 (6 bases). Per the germline V gene, CDR1 is MNHEY and CDR2 is SVGAGI. V shed 7 bases and J shed 8 bases, with 17 bases lying between them. The CDR3 runs 14 residues.

The chain recombines TRBV6-6 with TRBJ1-2; 10 bases are a match to TRBD1. V lost 6 bases, J lost 4 bases, and 11 bases stayed unmatched. CDR3 length: 16 amino acids. Per the germline V gene, CDR1 is MNHNY and CDR2 is SVGAGI (reference sequence). The CDR3 sequence: CASSQGQGTTGYGYTF. The CDR3 DNA reads TGTGCCAGCAGCCAGGGACAGGGGACAACGGGCTATGGCTACACCTTC.

The chain has TRBV4-3 and TRBJ2-7; 9 bases line up with TRBD1. Trimming removed 4 bases from V and 3 bases from J; junction bases left unmatched: 10. CDR1 is LGHNA and CDR2 is YSLEER in the germline V gene. This CDR3 comprises 16 residues. CDR3 in DNA: TGCGCCAGCAGCCTGCACGTCGGGACAGGGTTCTACGAGCAGTACTTC. Protein sequence: CASSLHVGTGFYEQYF.

The chain couples TRBV29-1 to TRBJ2-7, with a weak D call TRBD2 (5 bases). Per the germline V gene, CDR1 is SQVTM and CDR2 is ANQGSEA. The CDR3 spans 13 residues. V shed 3 bases and J shed 0 bases, with 9 bases lying between them. CDR3 loop: CSVEDGNSYEQYF. CDR3 nucleotide sequence: TGCAGCGTTGAGGACGGGAACTCCTACGAGCAGTACTTC.

Only one count was recorded for this clone. In DNA form, the CDR3 reads TGTGCCAGCAGCATAGGAAGGGGGTACTCTGGCTACACCTTC. It specifies CASSIGRGYSGYTF. The chain uses TRBV5-6 and TRBJ1-2; tentatively, D is TRBD1 (6 bases). Germline CDR1 reads SGHDT; CDR2 reads YYEEEE. The CDR3 totals 14 residues. V lost 4 bases and J 7 bases, leaving 17 bases between the germline ends.

V and J are TRBV7-2 and TRBJ1-3, with a possible D match to TRBD1 (5 bases). Between the trimmed V and J ends, which lost 5 bases and 4 bases, there was a span of 15 bases. CDR3 length equals 15 residues. Germline V lookup: CDR1 SGHTA, CDR2 FQGNSA. The CDR3 region has the DNA TGTGCCAGCAGCCACAACCCGACAGTCGGAAACACCATATATTTT. It encodes CASSHNPTVGNTIYF.

This clone turned up a few times. The rearrangement uses TRBV28 and TRBJ2-7; 7 bases agree with TRBD2. V gave up 5 bases and J gave up 2 bases; unmatched junction bases: 9. CDR1 MDHEN and CDR2 SYDVKM come from the germline V gene. CDR3 length: 15 residues. CDR3 bases: TGTGCCAGCAGTGAGGAGGGGACTATGCCCTACGAGCAGTACTTC. Translated, it gives CASSEEGTMPYEQYF.

The rearrangement joins TRBV28 to TRBJ1-1; perhaps TRBD1 as D (6 bases). V was trimmed by 2 bases and J by 8 bases, leaving 21 bases between them. CDR1 is MDHEN, CDR2 SYDVKM, per germline. CDR3 length: 16 amino acids. CDR3 nucleotides: TGTGCCAGCAGTTTACCCTTGGGAAGAGGGGGATCGGAAGCTTTCTTT. This encodes CASSLPLGRGGSEAFF.

This CDR3 reads CASELDRGRTEAFF. CDR3 DNA: TGTGCCAGCGAACTTGACAGGGGGAGGACTGAAGCTTTCTTT. The chain has TRBV28 and TRBJ1-1; TRBD1 matches 9 bases. Germline lookup yields CDR1 MDHEN and CDR2 SYDVKM. This CDR3 is 14 amino acids long. J was trimmed by 5 bases and V by 8 bases; bases with no gene match: 9.

The chain carries TRBV2 and TRBJ1-5; weak D call: TRBD1 (5 bases). Trimming stripped 5 bases from V and 4 bases from J, with 15 bases between. The CDR3 is 15 residues long. Germline V gene data show CDR1 as SNHLY and CDR2 as FYNNEI. DNA for the CDR3: TGTGCCAGCAGTCTACTCCAGGGAGGGAATCAGCCCCAGCATTTT. As protein: CASSLLQGGNQPQHF.